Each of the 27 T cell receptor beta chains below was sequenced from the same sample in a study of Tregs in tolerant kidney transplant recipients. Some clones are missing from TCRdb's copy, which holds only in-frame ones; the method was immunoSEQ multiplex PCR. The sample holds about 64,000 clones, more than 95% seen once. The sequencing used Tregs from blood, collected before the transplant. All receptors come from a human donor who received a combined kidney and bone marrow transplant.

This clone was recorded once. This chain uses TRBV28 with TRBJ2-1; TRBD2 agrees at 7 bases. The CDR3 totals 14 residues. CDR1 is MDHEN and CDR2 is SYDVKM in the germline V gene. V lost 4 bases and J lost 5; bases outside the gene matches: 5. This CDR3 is CASSSGGTNNEQFF. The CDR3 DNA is TGTGCCAGCAGTTCCGGGGGGACGAACAATGAGCAGTTCTTC.

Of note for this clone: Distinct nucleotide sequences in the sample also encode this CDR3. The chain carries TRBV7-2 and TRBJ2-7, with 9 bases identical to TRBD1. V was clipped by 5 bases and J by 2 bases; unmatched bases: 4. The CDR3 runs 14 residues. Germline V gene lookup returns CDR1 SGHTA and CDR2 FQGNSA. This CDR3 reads CASSPRTGAYEQYF. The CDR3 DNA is TGTGCCAGCAGCCCTAGGACAGGGGCCTACGAGCAGTACTTC.

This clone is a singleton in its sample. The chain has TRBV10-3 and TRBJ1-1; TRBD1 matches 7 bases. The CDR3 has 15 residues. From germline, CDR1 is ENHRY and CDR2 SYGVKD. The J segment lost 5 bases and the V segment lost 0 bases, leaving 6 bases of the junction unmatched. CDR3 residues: CAISESTGAWTEAFF. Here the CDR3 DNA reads TGTGCCATCAGTGAGTCTACAGGGGCTTGGACTGAAGCTTTCTTT.

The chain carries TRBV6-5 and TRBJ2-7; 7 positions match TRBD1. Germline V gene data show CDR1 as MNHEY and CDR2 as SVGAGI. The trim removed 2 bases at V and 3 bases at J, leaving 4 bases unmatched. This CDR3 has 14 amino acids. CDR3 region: CASSYGTEYYEQYF. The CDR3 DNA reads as TGTGCCAGCAGTTACGGGACAGAATACTACGAGCAGTACTTC.

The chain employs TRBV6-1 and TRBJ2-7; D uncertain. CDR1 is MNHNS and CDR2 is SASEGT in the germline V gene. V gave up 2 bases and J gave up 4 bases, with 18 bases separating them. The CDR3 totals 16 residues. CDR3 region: CASSESRPNGRYEQYF. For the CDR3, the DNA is TGTGCCAGCAGTGAATCCAGGCCCAACGGTCGTTACGAGCAGTACTTC.

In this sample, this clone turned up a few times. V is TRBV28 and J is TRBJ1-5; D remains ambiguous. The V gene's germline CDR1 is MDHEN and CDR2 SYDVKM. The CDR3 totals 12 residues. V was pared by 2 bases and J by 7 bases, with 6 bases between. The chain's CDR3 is CASSLRVQPQHF. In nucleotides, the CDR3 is TGTGCCAGCAGTTTACGGGTGCAGCCCCAGCATTTT.

In nucleotides, the CDR3 is TGCAGCGCCGTTGGCCACACTGAAGCTTTCTTT. This sequence encodes CSAVGHTEAFF. V is TRBV29-1 and J is TRBJ1-1; D is uncertain. CDR3 length: 11 residues. Germline V CDR1 and CDR2: SQVTM, ANQGSEA. V dropped 7 bases and J dropped 3 bases, with 9 bases sitting between them.

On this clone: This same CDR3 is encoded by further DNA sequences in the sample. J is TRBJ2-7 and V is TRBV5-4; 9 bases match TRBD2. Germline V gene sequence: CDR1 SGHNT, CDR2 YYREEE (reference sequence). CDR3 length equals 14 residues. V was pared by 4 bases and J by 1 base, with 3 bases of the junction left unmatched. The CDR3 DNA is TGTGCCAGCAGCCGTACTAGCGGGTCCTACGAGCAGTACTTC. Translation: CASSRTSGSYEQYF.

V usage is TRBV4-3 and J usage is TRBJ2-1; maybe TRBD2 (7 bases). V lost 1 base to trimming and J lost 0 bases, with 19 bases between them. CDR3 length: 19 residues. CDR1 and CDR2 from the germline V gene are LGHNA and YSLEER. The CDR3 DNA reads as TGCGCCAGCAGCCAAGCAGGCGCGGGGGCTCTTAACTCCTACAATGAGCAGTTCTTC. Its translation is CASSQAGAGALNSYNEQFF.

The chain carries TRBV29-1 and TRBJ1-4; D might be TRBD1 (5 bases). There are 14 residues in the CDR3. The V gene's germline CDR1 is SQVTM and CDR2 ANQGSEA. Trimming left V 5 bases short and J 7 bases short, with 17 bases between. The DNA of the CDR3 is TGCAGCGTTTCCGGAGGTCAGGGAGGTGAAAAACTGTTTTTT. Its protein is CSVSGGQGGEKLFF.

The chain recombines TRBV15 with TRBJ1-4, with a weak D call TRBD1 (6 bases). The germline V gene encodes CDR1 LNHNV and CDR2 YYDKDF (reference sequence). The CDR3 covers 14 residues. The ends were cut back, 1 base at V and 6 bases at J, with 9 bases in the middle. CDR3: CATSRGGLDEKLFF. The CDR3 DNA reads TGTGCCACCAGCAGAGGGGGGCTGGATGAAAAACTGTTTTTT.

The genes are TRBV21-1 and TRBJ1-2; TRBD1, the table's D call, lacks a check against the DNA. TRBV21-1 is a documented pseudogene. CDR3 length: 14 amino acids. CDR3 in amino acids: CASSSKSGGDGYTF. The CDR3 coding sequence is TGTGCCAGCAGCTCAAAGTCAGGGGGCGATGGCTACACCTTC.

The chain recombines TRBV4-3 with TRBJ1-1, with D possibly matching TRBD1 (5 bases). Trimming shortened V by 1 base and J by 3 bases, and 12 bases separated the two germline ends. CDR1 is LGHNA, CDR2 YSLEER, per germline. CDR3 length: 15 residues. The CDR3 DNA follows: TGCGCCAGCAGCCAAGTCGGAGGGGCGGACACTGAAGCTTTCTTT. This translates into CASSQVGGADTEAFF.

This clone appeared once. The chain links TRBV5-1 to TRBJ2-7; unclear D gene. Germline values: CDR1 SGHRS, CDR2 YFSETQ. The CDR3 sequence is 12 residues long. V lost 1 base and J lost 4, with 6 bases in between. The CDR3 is CASSLTSYEQYF. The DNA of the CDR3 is TGCGCCAGCAGCTTGACCAGTTACGAGCAGTACTTC.

This chain's CDR3 is CAILATGRDTQYF. The CDR3 nucleotides are TGTGCCATCTTAGCGACTGGGAGGGATACGCAGTATTTT. The genes are TRBV10-3 and TRBJ2-3; tentatively, D is TRBD2 (6 bases). This CDR3 is built from 13 residues. The V and J ends lost 8 bases and 6 bases respectively, with 15 bases between them. Per germline, CDR1 ENHRY and CDR2 SYGVKD.

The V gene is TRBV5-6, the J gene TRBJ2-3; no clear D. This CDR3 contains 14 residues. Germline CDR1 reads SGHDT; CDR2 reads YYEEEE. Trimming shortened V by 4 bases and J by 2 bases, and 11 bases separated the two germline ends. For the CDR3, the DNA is TGTGCCAGCAGCCCCGCCCGGTTCACAGATACGCAGTATTTT. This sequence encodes CASSPARFTDTQYF.

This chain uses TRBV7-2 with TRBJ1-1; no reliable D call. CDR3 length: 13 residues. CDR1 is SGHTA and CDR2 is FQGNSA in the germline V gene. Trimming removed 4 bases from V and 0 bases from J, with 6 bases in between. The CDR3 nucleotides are TGTGCCAGCAGCTCCAATGTGAACACTGAAGCTTTCTTT. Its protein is CASSSNVNTEAFF.

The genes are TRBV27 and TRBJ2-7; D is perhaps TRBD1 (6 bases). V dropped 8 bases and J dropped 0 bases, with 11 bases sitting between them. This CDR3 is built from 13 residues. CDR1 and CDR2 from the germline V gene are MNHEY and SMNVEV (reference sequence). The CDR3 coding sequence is TGTGCCAGCGGGGGCTACAGCTCCTACGAGCAGTACTTC. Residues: CASGGYSSYEQYF.

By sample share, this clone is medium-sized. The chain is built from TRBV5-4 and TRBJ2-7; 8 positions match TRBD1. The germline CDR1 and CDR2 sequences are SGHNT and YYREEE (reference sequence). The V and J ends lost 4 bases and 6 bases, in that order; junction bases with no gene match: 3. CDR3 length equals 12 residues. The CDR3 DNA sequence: TGTGCCAGCAGCGTCGACAGGGGCGAGCAGTACTTC. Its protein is CASSVDRGEQYF.

Here the CDR3 DNA reads TGTGCCAGCAGCTTAGCTAGCGGCCAAGGGCCCTACGAGCAGTACTTC. It specifies CASSLASGQGPYEQYF. The rearrangement links TRBV7-9 to TRBJ2-7; possibly TRBD2 for D (6 bases). The length of the CDR3 is 16 residues. The ends were cut back, 0 bases at V and 2 bases at J, with 14 bases in the middle. Per the germline V gene, CDR1 is SEHNR and CDR2 is FQNEAQ (reference sequence).

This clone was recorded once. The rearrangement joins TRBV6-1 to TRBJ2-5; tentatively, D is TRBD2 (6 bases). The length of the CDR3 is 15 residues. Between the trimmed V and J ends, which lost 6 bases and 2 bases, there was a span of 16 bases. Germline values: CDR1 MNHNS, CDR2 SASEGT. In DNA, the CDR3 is TGTGCCAGCAGACAAATAGCGGAACTTCAAGAGACCCAGTACTTC. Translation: CASRQIAELQETQYF.

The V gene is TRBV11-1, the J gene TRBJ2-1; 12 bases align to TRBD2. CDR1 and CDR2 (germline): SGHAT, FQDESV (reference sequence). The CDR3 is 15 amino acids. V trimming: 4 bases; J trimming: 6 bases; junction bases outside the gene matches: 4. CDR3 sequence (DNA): TGTGCCAGCAGCTCTCGGACTAGCGGGACCAATGAGCAGTTCTTC. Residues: CASSSRTSGTNEQFF.

CDR3 protein: CASPRQGLYNEQFF. CDR3 coding DNA: TGTGCCAGCCCCCGACAGGGACTCTACAATGAGCAGTTCTTC. V and J are TRBV6-1 and TRBJ2-1; D may be TRBD1 (7 bases). Germline V gene lookup returns CDR1 MNHNS and CDR2 SASEGT. The length of the CDR3 is 14 residues. V dropped 8 bases and J dropped 3 bases, with 14 bases sitting between them.

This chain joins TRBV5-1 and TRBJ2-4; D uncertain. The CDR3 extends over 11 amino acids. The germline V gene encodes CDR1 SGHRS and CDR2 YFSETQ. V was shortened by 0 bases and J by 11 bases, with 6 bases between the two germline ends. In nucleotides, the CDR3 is TGCGCCAGCAGCTTGGGAGAGCTTCAGTACTTC. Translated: CASSLGELQYF.

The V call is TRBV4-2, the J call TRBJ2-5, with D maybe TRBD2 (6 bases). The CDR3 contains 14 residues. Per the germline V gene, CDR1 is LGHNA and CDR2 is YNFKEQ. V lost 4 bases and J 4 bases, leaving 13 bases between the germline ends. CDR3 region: CASSPGGPGETQYF. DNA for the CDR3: TGTGCCAGCAGCCCCGGAGGGCCGGGAGAGACCCAGTACTTC.

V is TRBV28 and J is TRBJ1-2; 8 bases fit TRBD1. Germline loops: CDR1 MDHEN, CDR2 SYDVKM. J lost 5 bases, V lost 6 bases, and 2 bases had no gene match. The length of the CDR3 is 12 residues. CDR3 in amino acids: CASSRTGYGYTF. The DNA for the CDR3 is TGTGCCAGCAGCAGGACAGGGTATGGCTACACCTTC.

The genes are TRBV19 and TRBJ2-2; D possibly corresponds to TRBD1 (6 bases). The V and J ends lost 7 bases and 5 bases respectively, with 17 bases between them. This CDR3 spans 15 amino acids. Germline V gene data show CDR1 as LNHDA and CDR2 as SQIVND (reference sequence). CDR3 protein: CASNTRQARTGELFF. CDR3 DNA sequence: TGTGCCAGTAACACAAGACAGGCGCGGACCGGGGAGCTGTTTTTT. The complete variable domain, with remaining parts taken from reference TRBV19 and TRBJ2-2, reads DGGITQSPKYLFRKEGQNVTLSCEQNLNHDAMYWYRQDPGQGLRLIYYSQIVNDFQKGDIAEGYSVSREKKESFPLTVTSAQKNPTAFYLCASNTRQARTGELFFGEGSRLTVL.